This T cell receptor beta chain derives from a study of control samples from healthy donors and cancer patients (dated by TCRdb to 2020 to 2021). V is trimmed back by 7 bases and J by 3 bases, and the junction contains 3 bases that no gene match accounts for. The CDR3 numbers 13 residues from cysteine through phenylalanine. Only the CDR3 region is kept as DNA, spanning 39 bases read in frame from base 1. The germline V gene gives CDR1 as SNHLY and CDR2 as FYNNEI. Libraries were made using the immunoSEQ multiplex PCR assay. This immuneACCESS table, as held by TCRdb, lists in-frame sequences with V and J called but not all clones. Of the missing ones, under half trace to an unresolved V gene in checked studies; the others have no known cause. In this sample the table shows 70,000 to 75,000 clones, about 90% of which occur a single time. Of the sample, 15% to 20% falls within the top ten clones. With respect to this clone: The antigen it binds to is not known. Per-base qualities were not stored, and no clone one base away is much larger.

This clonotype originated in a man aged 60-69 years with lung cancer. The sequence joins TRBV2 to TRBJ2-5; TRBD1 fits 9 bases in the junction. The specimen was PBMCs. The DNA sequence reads TGTGCCAGCACTGGGACAGGGAAAGAGACCCAGTACTTC. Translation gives CASTGTGKETQYF.